One and the same sample provided the 10 T cell receptor beta chains below, sequenced in a study of T cell repertoires in cytomegalovirus infection. Which antigens these TCRs recognize remains unknown. TCRdb re-called the reads through MiXCR, storing one row per CDR3 protein. The sample has about 85,000 distinct CDR3 sequences; more than 40% are singletons. The sample consisted of CD8+ T cells from cultured PBMCs, taken from culture after CMV antigen stimulation. These receptors came from a human donor in good health (CMV status not recorded). Some clones in this sample may be carry-over from other donors' samples.

The gene calls are TRBV7-4 and TRBJ2-7, with D possibly matching TRBD2 (6 bases). Germline-derived CDR1 and CDR2 are SGHVT and SQSDAQ. Trimming cost V 2 bases and J 4 bases, with 18 bases left between them. The CDR3 spans 16 residues. In nucleotides, the CDR3 is TGTGCCAGCAGCTTACCCCGGGACGGAGGGTTGTACGAGCAGTACTTC. It codes for CASSLPRDGGLYEQYF. Combining the CDR3 with reference TRBV7-4 and TRBJ2-7 gives the whole variable domain GAGVSQSPRYKVAKRGRDVALRCDSISGHVTLYWYRQTLGQGSEVLTYSQSDAQRDKSGRPSGRFSAERPERSVSTLKIQRTEQGDSAVYLCASSLPRDGGLYEQYFGPGTRLTVT.

The chain carries TRBV14 and TRBJ1-1; D is perhaps TRBD1 (5 bases). CDR1 is SGHDN, CDR2 FVKESK, per germline. CDR3 length: 17 residues. The V end was cut by 2 bases, the J end by 0 bases, with 16 bases between. The CDR3 loop reads CASSQFLTHRMNTEAFF. CDR3 DNA sequence: TGTGCCAGCAGCCAATTTCTGACCCACAGGATGAACACTGAAGCTTTCTTT.

This clonotype appeared a few times. The genes are TRBV12-5 and TRBJ2-2; perhaps D is TRBD1 or TRBD2 (6 bases each). There are 15 residues in the CDR3. The ends were cut back, 9 bases at V and 3 bases at J, with 17 bases in the middle. CDR1 and CDR2 (germline): LGHNT, FRNRAP. The CDR3 spells CASSTPGGYTGELFF. In DNA form, the CDR3 reads TGTGCTAGCTCAACTCCCGGGGGCTACACCGGGGAGCTGTTTTTT.

This clonotype appeared once. This rearrangement joins TRBV4-1 to TRBJ2-2, with 9 bases aligning to TRBD2. V gave up 1 base and J gave up 3 bases; unmatched junction bases: 0. This CDR3 is 15 amino acids long. CDR1 is MGHRA and CDR2 is YSYEKL in the germline V gene. The CDR3 region is CASSQGLADTGELFF. CDR3 in DNA: TGCGCCAGCAGCCAAGGACTAGCGGACACCGGGGAGCTGTTTTTT.

This clonotype was counted between two and nine times. This sequence joins TRBV7-6 and TRBJ1-4; TRBD1 might be the D (5 bases). The CDR3 length is 13 residues. V gave up 0 bases and J gave up 8 bases, with 7 bases separating them. The germline V gene encodes CDR1 SGHVS and CDR2 FNYEAQ. CDR3 sequence reads: CASSLAEGEKLFF. Written as DNA, the CDR3 is TGTGCCAGCAGCTTAGCGGAGGGGGAAAAACTGTTTTTT.

This clonotype has more than one count but fewer than ten. The CDR3 DNA reads as TGTGCCAGCAGTTTGCTCAGAGGTCGGGGGGAGTACCAAGAGACCCAGTACTTC. Protein: CASSLLRGRGEYQETQYF. The chain has TRBV12-3 or TRBV12-4 and TRBJ2-5; 7 bases are shared with TRBD2. Trimming cost V 3 bases and J 0 bases; bases outside gene matches: 13. The CDR3 runs to 18 residues.

The chain couples TRBV7-6 to TRBJ2-1, with TRBD2 matching 7 bases. The CDR3 has 18 amino acids. The V and J ends lost 1 base and 8 bases, in that order; junction bases with no gene match: 17. Germline V lookup: CDR1 SGHVS, CDR2 FNYEAQ. CDR3 coding DNA: TGTGCCAGCAGCTTAGAGGTCCCCCCGTTGCGGGAGAAGGATGAGCAGTTCTTC. Protein: CASSLEVPPLREKDEQFF.

The chain couples TRBV12-3 or TRBV12-4 to TRBJ2-2, with unresolved D. The CDR3 runs to 14 residues. V was trimmed by 6 bases and J by 1 base, leaving 9 bases between them. The CDR3 reads CASSPDKNTGELFF. The CDR3 DNA sequence: TGTGCCAGCAGCCCCGACAAGAACACCGGGGAGCTGTTTTTT.

The chain uses TRBV24-1 and TRBJ2-1; the match to TRBD1 covers 7 bases. V was clipped by 7 bases and J by 3 bases; unmatched bases: 11. The CDR3 spans 16 residues. CDR1 and CDR2 from the germline V gene are KGHDR and SFDVKD. CDR3 coding DNA: TGTGCCACCAGCCCCACAGGGGTGGGTTTCTACAATGAGCAGTTCTTC. This encodes CATSPTGVGFYNEQFF.

This clonotype showed up just a few times. This rearrangement joins TRBV7-2 to TRBJ1-5; the D is unclear. V lost 4 bases to trimming and J lost 7 bases, with 5 bases between them. The CDR3 is 11 residues long. CDR1 is SGHTA and CDR2 is FQGNSA in the germline V gene. The CDR3 protein is CASSSGQPQHF. As DNA, the CDR3 is TGTGCCAGCAGCTCGGGACAGCCCCAGCATTTT.